This entry lists 10 T cell receptor beta chains sequenced from one sample in a study of blood T cell repertoires in COVID-19. Clones were sequenced by immunoSEQ multiplex PCR, and TCRdb holds only the in-frame ones, with some missing. The sample includes roughly 99,000 clones, roughly 80% of them seen just once. Sequencing input: peripheral blood. These receptors were taken from a woman older than 75 with acute or convalescent COVID-19.

This sequence joins TRBV7-2 and TRBJ1-2; maybe TRBD1 (6 bases). V was shortened by 5 bases and J by 5 bases, with 15 bases between the two germline ends. The CDR3 is 14 residues long. Germline CDR1 is SGHTA and CDR2 is FQGNSA. The DNA for the CDR3 is TGTGCCAGCAGCCCTGGACAGAAAATGTATGGCTACACCTTC. It translates to CASSPGQKMYGYTF. The full variable domain, with the rest looked up from reference TRBV7-2 and TRBJ1-2, is GAGVSQSPSNKVTEKGKDVELRCDPISGHTALYWYRQSLGQGLEFLIYFQGNSAPDKSGLPSDRFSAERTGGSVSTLTIQRTQQEDSAVYLCASSPGQKMYGYTFGSGTRLTVV.

The gene calls are TRBV10-3 and TRBJ1-2; 11 bases match TRBD1. Germline CDR1 is ENHRY and CDR2 is SYGVKD. The CDR3 length is 16 residues. Trimming at V came to 5 bases and at J to 7 bases, leaving 12 bases not matched to a gene. The CDR3 spells CAISSRDRGTIGGYTF. In DNA form, the CDR3 reads TGTGCCATCAGTAGCCGGGACAGGGGGACAATAGGTGGCTACACCTTC.

The chain recombines TRBV4-1 with TRBJ1-2; TRBD1 is a possible D gene (6 bases). V lost 0 bases and J lost 0, with 14 bases in between. This CDR3 comprises 17 residues. CDR1 is MGHRA, CDR2 YSYEKL, per germline. The CDR3 reads CASSQDTGGGTNYGYTF. The CDR3 DNA follows: TGCGCCAGCAGCCAAGACACGGGCGGGGGCACTAACTATGGCTACACCTTC.

This chain links TRBV18 with TRBJ1-4; D is unclear. In germline, CDR1 is KGHSH, CDR2 LQKENI. V was trimmed by 4 bases and J by 7 bases, leaving 10 bases between them. The CDR3 length is 13 residues. CDR3 sequence reads: CASSQPSGEKLFF. The CDR3 DNA sequence: TGTGCCAGCTCACAGCCGAGTGGTGAAAAACTGTTTTTT.

V and J are TRBV15 and TRBJ1-3; 12 bases align to TRBD1. Per the germline V gene, CDR1 is LNHNV and CDR2 is YYDKDF (reference sequence). With 1 base clipped from V and 8 bases from J, the junction kept 6 bases outside the gene matches. The CDR3 runs 16 residues. CDR3 protein: CATSRGDRGLADTIYF. The CDR3 bases are TGTGCCACCAGCAGAGGGGACAGGGGGCTAGCGGACACCATATATTTT.

This clone was picked up a small number of times. The chain employs TRBV2 and TRBJ1-5, with 7 nucleotides matching TRBD1. Per germline, CDR1 SNHLY and CDR2 FYNNEI. V shed 6 bases, J shed 4 bases, and the junction held 9 bases outside the gene matches. This CDR3 is built from 15 residues. The CDR3 DNA reads as TGTGCCAGCAGCGACCACAGGGGCCCTAATCAGCCCCAGCATTTT. Protein: CASSDHRGPNQPQHF. The full variable domain, in which reference TRBV2 and TRBJ1-5 provide the parts outside the CDR3, is EPEVTQTPSHQVTQMGQEVILRCVPISNHLYFYWYRQILGQKVEFLVSFYNNEISEKSEIFDDQFSVERPDGSNFTLKIRSTKLEDSAMYFCASSDHRGPNQPQHFGDGTRLSIL.

This clone was observed a handful of times. This chain links TRBV7-3 with TRBJ2-3; 12 bases match TRBD1. CDR3 length: 20 residues. Germline V gene data show CDR1 as SGHTA and CDR2 as FQGTGA. The trim removed 1 base at V and 2 bases at J, leaving 13 bases unmatched. CDR3 sequence reads: CASSLMPGTGTGGFTDTQYF. The CDR3 nucleotides are TGTGCCAGCAGCTTAATGCCCGGCACCGGGACAGGGGGCTTCACAGATACGCAGTATTTT.

V gene TRBV30 combines with J gene TRBJ2-5; perhaps TRBD2 as D (5 bases). The V gene lost 5 bases and the J gene lost 5 bases, with 12 bases spanning the gap. The CDR3 is 12 residues long. The germline V gene has CDR1 GTSNPN and CDR2 SVGIG (reference sequence). CDR3 nucleotide sequence: TGTGCCTGGGACAAGGGAGAGGAGACCCAGTACTTC. Protein: CAWDKGEETQYF.

The chain links TRBV2 to TRBJ2-5; 7 bases line up with TRBD2. The CDR3 has 15 amino acids. Germline CDR1 is SNHLY and CDR2 is FYNNEI. Trimming took 6 bases from V and 1 from J; bases not matched to a gene: 8. The CDR3 DNA sequence: TGTGCCAGCAGGCCGAGTCTAGCGGCCCAAGAGACCCAGTACTTC. Translation gives CASRPSLAAQETQYF.

This clone came up a few times. The chain has TRBV5-1 and TRBJ1-4; no definite D call. The V gene's germline CDR1 is SGHRS and CDR2 YFSETQ. Trimming removed 3 bases at V and 8 bases at J, with 14 bases between. The length of the CDR3 is 14 residues. The CDR3 loop is CASSYDILAEKLFF. CDR3 coding DNA: TGCGCCAGCAGCTACGACATACTTGCCGAAAAACTGTTTTTT.